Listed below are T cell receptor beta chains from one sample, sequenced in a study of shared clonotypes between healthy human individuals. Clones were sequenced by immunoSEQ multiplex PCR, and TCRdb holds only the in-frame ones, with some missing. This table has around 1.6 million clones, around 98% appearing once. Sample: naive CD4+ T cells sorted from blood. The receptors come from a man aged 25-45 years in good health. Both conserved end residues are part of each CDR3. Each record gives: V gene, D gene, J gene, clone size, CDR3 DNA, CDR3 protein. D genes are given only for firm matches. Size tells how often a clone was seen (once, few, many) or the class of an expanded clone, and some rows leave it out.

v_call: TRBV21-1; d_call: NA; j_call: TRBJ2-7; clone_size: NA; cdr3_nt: TGTGCCAGCAGCAAAAGGGGATACGAGCAGTACTTC; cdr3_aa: CASSKRGYEQYF
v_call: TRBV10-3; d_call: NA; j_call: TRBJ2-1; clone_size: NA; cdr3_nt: TGTGCCATCAGTGATCGTAGCTCCTACAATGAGCAGTTCTTC; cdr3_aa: CAISDRSSYNEQFF
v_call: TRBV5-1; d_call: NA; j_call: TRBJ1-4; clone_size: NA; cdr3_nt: TGCGCCAGCAGCAGGGACAATAATGAAAAACTGTTTTTT; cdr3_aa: CASSRDNNEKLFF
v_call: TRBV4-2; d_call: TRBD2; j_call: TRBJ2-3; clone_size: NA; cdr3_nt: TGTGCCAGCAGCCAAGAGAAGCCCGGGACTAGCGGTAATACAGATACGCAGTATTTT; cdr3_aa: CASSQEKPGTSGNTDTQYF
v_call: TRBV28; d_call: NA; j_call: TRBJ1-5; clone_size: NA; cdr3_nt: TGTGCCAGCAGTCCCTGGGAACAGCCCCAGCATTTT; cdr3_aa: CASSPWEQPQHF
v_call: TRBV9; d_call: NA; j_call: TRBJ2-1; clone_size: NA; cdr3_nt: TGTGCCAGCAGCGTATCTCATACCGGGGGTGAGCAGTTCTTC; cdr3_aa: CASSVSHTGGEQFF
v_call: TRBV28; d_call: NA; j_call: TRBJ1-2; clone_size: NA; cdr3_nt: TGTGCCAGCAGTTTACGGAGTGGCTACACCTTC; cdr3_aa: CASSLRSGYTF
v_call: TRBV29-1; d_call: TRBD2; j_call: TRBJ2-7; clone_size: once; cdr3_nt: TGCAGCGTCCTTAGCGGGAATCGCGAGCAGTACTTC; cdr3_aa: CSVLSGNREQYF
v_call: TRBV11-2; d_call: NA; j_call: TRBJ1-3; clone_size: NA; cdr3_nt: TGTGCCAGCAGCTTCCGGGCGATGGGGTTGGGTGGAAACACCATATATTTT; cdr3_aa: CASSFRAMGLGGNTIYF
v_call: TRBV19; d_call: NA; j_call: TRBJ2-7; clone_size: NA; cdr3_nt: TGTGCCAGTAGTTACCTCGGCTACGAGCAGTACTTC; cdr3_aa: CASSYLGYEQYF
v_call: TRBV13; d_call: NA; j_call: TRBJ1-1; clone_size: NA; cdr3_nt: TGTGCCAGCAGCTTAAGGCGTTTGACTGAAGCTTTCTTT; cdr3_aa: CASSLRRLTEAFF
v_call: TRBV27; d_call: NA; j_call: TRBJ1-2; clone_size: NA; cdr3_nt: TGTGCCAGCAGTTTTGACAGCCGCAGTGGCTACACCTTC; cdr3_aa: CASSFDSRSGYTF
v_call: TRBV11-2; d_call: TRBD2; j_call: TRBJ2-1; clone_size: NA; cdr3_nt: TGTGCCAGCAGCCAATCTCGGACTAGCGGTCCCCGCTACAATGAGCAGTTCTTC; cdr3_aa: CASSQSRTSGPRYNEQFF
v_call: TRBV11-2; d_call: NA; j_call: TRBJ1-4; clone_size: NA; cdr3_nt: TGTGCCAGCAGCTTAGAGGGGGCTGCAACTAATGAAAAACTGTTTTTT; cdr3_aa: CASSLEGAATNEKLFF
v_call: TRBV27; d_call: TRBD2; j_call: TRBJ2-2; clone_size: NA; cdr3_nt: TGTGCCAGCAGTTCCGTCCCCCTAGCGGAGAGACTCACCGGGGAGCTGTTTTTT; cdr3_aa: CASSSVPLAERLTGELFF
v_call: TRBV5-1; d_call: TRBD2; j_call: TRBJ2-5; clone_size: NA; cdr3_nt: TGCGCCAGCAGCTTGATAGCTAGCGGGAGAGGAGAGACCCAGTACTTC; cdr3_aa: CASSLIASGRGETQYF
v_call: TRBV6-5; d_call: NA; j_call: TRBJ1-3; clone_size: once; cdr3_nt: TGTGCCAGCAGAGACCGATTCTCTGGAAACACCATATATTTT; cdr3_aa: CASRDRFSGNTIYF
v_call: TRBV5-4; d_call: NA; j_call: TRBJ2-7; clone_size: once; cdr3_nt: TGTGCCAGCAGCCTCGGACAGCACTACGAGCAGTACTTC; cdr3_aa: CASSLGQHYEQYF
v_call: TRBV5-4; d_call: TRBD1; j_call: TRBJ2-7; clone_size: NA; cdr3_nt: TGTGCCAGCAGCCTCTGGACAGGGGCTTTGGTCTACGAGCAGTACTTC; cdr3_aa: CASSLWTGALVYEQYF
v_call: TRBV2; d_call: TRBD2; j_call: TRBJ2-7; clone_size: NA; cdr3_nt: TGTGCCAGCAGTCCAAATAGCGGGAGATCGTACGAGCAGTACTTC; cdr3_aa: CASSPNSGRSYEQYF
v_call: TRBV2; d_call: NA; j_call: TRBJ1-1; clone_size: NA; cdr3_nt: TGTGCCTCGGACAGAGGGAGCACTGAAGCTTTCTTT; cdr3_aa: CASDRGSTEAFF
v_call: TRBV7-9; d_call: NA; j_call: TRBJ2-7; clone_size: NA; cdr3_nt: TGTGCCAGCAGCTTAACGGGGCAGGGTAACGAGCAGTACTTC; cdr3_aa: CASSLTGQGNEQYF
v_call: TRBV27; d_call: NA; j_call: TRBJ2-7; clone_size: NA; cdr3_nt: TGTGCCAGCAGTTCCCAGAGGGCGGCTAAGCACTACGAGCAGTACTTC; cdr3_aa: CASSSQRAAKHYEQYF
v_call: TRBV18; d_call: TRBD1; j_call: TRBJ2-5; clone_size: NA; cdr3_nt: TGTGCCAGCTCACCATCCACAGGGGGAGTGGTGACCCAGTACTTC; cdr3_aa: CASSPSTGGVVTQYF
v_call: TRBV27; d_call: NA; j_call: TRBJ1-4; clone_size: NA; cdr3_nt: TGTGCCAGCAGTTTGGGGGGGGCTAGAAATGAAAAACTGTTTTTT; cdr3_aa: CASSLGGARNEKLFF
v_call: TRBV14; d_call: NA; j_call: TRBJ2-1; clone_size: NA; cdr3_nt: TGTGCCAGCAGCCAAGCCATCGGGGGCGAGCAGTTCTTC; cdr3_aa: CASSQAIGGEQFF
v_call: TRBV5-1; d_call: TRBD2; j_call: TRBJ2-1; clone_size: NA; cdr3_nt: TGCGCCAGCAGCGACAGGACTAGCGGTACCTCCTGGACATACAATGAGCAGTTCTTC; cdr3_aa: CASSDRTSGTSWTYNEQFF
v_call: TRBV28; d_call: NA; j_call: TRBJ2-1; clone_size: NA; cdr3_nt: TGTGCCAGCAGTCCCTTGGGGGATCGGTACAATGAGCAGTTCTTC; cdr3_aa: CASSPLGDRYNEQFF
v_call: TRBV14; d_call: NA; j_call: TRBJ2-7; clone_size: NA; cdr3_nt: TGTGCCAGCAGCTTAACCTACGAGCAGTACTTC; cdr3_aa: CASSLTYEQYF
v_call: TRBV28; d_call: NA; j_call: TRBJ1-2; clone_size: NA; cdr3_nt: TGTGCCAGCACCCAGCCCCGGGCTAGCTATGGCTACACCTTC; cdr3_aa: CASTQPRASYGYTF
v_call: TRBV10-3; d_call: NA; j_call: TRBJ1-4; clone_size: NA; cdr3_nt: TGTGCCATCAGTCCAGGGGCGGAAGAAAAACTGTTTTTT; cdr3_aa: CAISPGAEEKLFF
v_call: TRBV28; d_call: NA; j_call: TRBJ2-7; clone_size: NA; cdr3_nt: TGTGCCAGCAGTTTAAGTCTAGCCCCCTACGAGCAGTACTTC; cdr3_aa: CASSLSLAPYEQYF
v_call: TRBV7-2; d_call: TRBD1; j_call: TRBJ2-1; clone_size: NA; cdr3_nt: TGTGCCAGCAGCTTAGTAGCCACAGGGGAACAGTTCTTC; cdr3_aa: CASSLVATGEQFF
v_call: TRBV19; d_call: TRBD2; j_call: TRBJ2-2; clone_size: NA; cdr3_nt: TGTGCCAGTAGTTCCCGGACTAGCGGTAGGAACACCGGGGAGCTGTTTTTT; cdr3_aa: CASSSRTSGRNTGELFF
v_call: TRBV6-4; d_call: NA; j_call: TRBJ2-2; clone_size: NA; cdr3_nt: TGTGCCAGCAGCCGGGTCCCCGGGGAGCTGTTTTTT; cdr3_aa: CASSRVPGELFF
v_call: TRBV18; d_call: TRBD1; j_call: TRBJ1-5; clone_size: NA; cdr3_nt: TGTGCCAGCTCACCACGGAACGAAGGGGGCAGCAATCAGCCCCAGCATTTT; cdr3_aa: CASSPRNEGGSNQPQHF
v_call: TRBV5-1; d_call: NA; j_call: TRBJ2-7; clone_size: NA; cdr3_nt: TGCGCCAGCAGGGCGGGGAACTACGAGCAGTACTTC; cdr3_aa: CASRAGNYEQYF
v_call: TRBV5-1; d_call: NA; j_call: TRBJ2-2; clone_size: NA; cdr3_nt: TGCGCCAGCAGCTTGGGCGGTTCGACCGGGGAGCTGTTTTTT; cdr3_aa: CASSLGGSTGELFF
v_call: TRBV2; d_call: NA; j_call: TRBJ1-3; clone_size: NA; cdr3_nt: TGTGCCAGCAGTGAAGGAGTCTCTGGAAACACCATATATTTT; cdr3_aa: CASSEGVSGNTIYF
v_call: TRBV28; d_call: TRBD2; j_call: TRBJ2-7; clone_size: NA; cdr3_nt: TGTGCCAGCAGTTCGATCGGGGGGACTAGCGGGAGGGCCGTTCGCCACGAGCAGTACTTC; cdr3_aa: CASSSIGGTSGRAVRHEQYF
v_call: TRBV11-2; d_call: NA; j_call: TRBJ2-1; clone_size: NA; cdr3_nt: TGTGCCAGCAGCGGCGTAGGTATGGGGTTGTTCTTC; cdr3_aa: CASSGVGMGLFF
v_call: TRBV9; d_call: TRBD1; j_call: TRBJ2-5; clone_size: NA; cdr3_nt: TGTGCCAGCAGCGTAAGGGACAGGGGATTCGAGACCCAGTACTTC; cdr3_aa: CASSVRDRGFETQYF
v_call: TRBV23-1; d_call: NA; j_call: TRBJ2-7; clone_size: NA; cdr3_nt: TGCGCCAGCAGTCGGGGAAAAGCCTACGAGCAGTACTTC; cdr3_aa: CASSRGKAYEQYF
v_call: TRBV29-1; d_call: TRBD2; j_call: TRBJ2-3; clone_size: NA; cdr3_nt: TGCAGCTCGTCTAGCGGGAGCCCAGATACGCAGTATTTT; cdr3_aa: CSSSSGSPDTQYF
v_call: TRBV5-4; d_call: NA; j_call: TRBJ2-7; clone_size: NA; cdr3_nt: TGTGCCAGCAGCATCGAGACAGGTGCCTACGAGCAGTACTTC; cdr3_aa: CASSIETGAYEQYF
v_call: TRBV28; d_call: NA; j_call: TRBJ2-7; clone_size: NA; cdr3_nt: TGTGCCAGCAGTCCACGGACTATCCTAAGCTCCTACGAGCAGTACTTC; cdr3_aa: CASSPRTILSSYEQYF
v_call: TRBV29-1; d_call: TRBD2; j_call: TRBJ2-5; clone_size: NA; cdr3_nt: TGCAGCGTTAAGAGCGGGGCTAACCAAGAGACCCAGTACTTC; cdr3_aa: CSVKSGANQETQYF